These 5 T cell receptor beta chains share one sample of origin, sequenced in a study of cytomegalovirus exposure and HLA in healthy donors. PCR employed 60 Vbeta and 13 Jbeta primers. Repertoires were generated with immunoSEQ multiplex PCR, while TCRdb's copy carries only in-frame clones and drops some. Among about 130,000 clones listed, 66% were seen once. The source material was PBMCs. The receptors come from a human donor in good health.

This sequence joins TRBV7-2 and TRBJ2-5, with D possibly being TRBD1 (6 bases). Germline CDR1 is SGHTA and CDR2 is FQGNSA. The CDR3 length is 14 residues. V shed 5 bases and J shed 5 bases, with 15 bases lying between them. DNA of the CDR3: TGTGCCAGCAGCGTCGGGACATCAATGGAGACCCAGTACTTC. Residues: CASSVGTSMETQYF.

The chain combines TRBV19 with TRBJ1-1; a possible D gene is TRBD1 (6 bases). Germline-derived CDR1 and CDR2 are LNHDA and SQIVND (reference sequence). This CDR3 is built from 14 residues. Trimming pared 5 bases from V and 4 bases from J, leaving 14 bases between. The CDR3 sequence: CASSPDSIATEAFF. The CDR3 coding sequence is TGTGCCAGTAGTCCGGACAGCATAGCCACTGAAGCTTTCTTT.

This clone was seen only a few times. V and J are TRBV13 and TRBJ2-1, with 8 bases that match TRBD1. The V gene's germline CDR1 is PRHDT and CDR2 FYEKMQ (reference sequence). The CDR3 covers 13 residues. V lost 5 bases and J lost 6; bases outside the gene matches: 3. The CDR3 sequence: CASSIDRGNEQFF. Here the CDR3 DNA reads TGTGCCAGCAGCATCGACAGGGGCAATGAGCAGTTCTTC.

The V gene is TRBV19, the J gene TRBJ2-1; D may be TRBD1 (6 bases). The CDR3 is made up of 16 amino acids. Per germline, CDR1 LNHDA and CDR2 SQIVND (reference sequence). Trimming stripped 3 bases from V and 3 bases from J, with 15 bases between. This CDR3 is CASSITGSTGYNEQFF. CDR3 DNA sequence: TGTGCCAGTAGTATTACCGGGTCGACAGGCTACAATGAGCAGTTCTTC.

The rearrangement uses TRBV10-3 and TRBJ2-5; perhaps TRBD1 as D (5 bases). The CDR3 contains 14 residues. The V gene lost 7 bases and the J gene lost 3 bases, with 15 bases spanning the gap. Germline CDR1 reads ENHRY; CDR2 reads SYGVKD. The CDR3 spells CAITVRIREETQYF. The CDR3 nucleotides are TGTGCCATCACTGTGAGGATCAGGGAAGAGACCCAGTACTTC.